This T cell receptor beta chain was sequenced in a study of blood T cell repertoires in COVID-19. As for the study in general: T cells, B-cell-depleted T cells, or PBMCs provided the cDNA or gDNA that served as material.

Participants spanned ages about 18 to 90 years and resided in 20 to 25 US areas. This CDR3 comprises 11 residues. CDR1 and CDR2 (germline): MNHEY, SVGAGI. V lost 7 bases and J 6 bases, leaving 9 bases between the germline ends. TCRdb's copy holds only in-frame clones and misses some; the assay was immunoSEQ multiplex PCR. The profile shows about 300,000 clones, 80% to 90% of them singletons. This clonotype was obtained from a man between 25 and 39 years old who had recovered from COVID-19. The sequenced sample consisted of PBMCs or T cells enriched from blood (not recorded which). The chain joins TRBV6-5 to TRBJ1-2; D uncertain. The CDR3 region is CASKDGDGYTF. For the CDR3, the DNA is TGTGCCAGCAAAGACGGGGATGGCTACACCTTC.